This T cell receptor beta chain came from a study of T cells after yellow fever vaccination. Study findings and constraints: Weaker, the secondary response peaked sooner, at day 5 versus 15. Among primary-vaccination clones, most reappeared after the booster, at about 95% for CD4 and around 91% for CD8. One caveat is that FACS-sorted repertoires could contain abundant clonotypes contaminating from the bulk population.

In this sample, this clonotype turned up a few times. Its target is not known. Synthesis of TCR cDNA relied on 5'RACE template switching, which attached a universal primer site and UMIs. Each CDR3 protein gets one entry after TCRdb re-called the 5' RACE reads with MiXCR. The sample records about 550,000 distinct CDR3 sequences, roughly 21% being singletons. The length of the CDR3 is 11 residues. V lost 6 bases and J 4 bases, leaving 9 bases between the germline ends. Germline V gene sequence: CDR1 DFQATT, CDR2 SNEGSKA (reference sequence). The sequence came from a man aged 25-40 years who received the YFV17D yellow fever vaccine. V is TRBV20-1 and J is TRBJ2-5, with unresolved D. The input for sequencing was PBMCs, taken 15 days after the yellow fever booster vaccination. Here the CDR3 DNA reads TGCAGTGCGTGGGCAGGAGAGACCCAGTACTTC. Its protein is CSAWAGETQYF.